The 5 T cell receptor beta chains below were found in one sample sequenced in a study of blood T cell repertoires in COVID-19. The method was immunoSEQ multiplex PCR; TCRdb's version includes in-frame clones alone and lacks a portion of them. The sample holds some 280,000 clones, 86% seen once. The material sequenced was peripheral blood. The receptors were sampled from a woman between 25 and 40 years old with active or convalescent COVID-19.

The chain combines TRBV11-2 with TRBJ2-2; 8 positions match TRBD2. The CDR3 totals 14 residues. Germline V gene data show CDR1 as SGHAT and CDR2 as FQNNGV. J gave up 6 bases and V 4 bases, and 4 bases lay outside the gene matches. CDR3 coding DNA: TGTGCCAGCAGCTCCGGGGGGGCGGCCGGGGAGCTGTTTTTT. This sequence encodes CASSSGGAAGELFF.

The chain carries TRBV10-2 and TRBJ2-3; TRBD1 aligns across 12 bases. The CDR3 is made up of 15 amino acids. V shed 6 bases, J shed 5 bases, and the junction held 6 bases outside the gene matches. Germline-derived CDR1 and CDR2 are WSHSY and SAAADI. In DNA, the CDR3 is TGCGCCAGCAGCTGGGGACAGGGGGCTGGAGATACGCAGTATTTT. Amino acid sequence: CASSWGQGAGDTQYF.

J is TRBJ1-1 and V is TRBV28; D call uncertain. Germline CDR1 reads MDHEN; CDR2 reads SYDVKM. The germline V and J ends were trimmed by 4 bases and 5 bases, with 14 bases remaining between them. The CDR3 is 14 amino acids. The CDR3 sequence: CASSWGARRTEAFF. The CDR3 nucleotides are TGTGCCAGCAGTTGGGGTGCCCGGAGGACTGAAGCTTTCTTT.

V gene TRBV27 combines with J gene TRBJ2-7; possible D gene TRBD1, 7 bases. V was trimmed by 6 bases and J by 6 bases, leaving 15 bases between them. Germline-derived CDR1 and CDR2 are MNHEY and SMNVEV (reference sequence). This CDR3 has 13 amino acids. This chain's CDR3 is CASSFWRGLEQYF. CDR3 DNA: TGTGCCAGCAGCTTTTGGAGGGGGCTCGAGCAGTACTTC.

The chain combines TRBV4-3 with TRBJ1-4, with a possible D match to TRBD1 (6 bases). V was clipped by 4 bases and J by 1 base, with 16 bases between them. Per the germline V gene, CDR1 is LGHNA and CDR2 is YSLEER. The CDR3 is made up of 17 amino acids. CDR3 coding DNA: TGCGCCAGCAGCCCGAGGGGGAGGGTGGGAACTAATGAAAAACTGTTTTTT. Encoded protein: CASSPRGRVGTNEKLFF.